Following are 24 T cell receptor beta chains from one sample sequenced in a study of siplizumab effects on memory and regulatory T cells. Clones were sequenced by immunoSEQ multiplex PCR, and TCRdb holds only the in-frame ones, with some missing. The data hold some 110,000 clones, with around 94% observed a single time. Source material: non-Treg CD4+ T cells sorted from blood. The receptor source for this set is a human donor in good health.

The gene calls are TRBV7-8 and TRBJ2-1; 10 positions match TRBD2. Germline assignment: CDR1 SGHVS and CDR2 FQNEAQ. The CDR3 extends over 17 amino acids. With 1 base clipped from V and 8 bases from J, the junction kept 11 bases outside the gene matches. Here the CDR3 reads CASSLVSGTSVRYEQFF. CDR3 DNA: TGTGCCAGCAGCTTAGTTTCCGGGACTAGCGTAAGGTATGAGCAGTTCTTC.

The chain recombines TRBV6-5 with TRBJ2-7; the D gene is possibly TRBD1 (5 bases). V was shortened by 0 bases and J by 2 bases, with 11 bases between the two germline ends. The CDR3 is 15 amino acids. Germline CDR1 MNHEY, CDR2 SVGAGI. In DNA, the CDR3 is TGTGCCAGCAGTTACTCGACCAGGGCTCCCTACGAGCAGTACTTC. This sequence encodes CASSYSTRAPYEQYF.

This clone was detected only once. The V gene is TRBV6-5, the J gene TRBJ1-2; D is uncertain. V lost 10 bases and J 4 bases, leaving 16 bases between the germline ends. This CDR3 is 13 amino acids long. CDR1 and CDR2 (germline): MNHEY, SVGAGI. CDR3 region: CATSGSRIYGYTF. CDR3 DNA sequence: TGTGCCACCTCAGGCAGTCGTATCTATGGCTACACCTTC.

This clone was counted a single time. The V call is TRBV5-1, the J call TRBJ2-3, with 7 bases aligning to TRBD2. The CDR3 is made up of 18 amino acids. Germline trimming cut 4 bases from V and 2 bases from J; bases unmatched to any gene: 16. Looked up from germline, CDR1 is SGHRS and CDR2 is YFSETQ. CDR3 residues: CASSPKPGTNFYTDTQYF. In DNA form, the CDR3 reads TGCGCCAGCAGCCCCAAACCCGGGACTAACTTCTACACAGATACGCAGTATTTT.

The chain couples TRBV28 to TRBJ2-7, with D perhaps being TRBD1 or TRBD2 (5 bases each). CDR1 and CDR2 (germline): MDHEN, SYDVKM. Trimming removed 7 bases from V and 6 bases from J, with 19 bases in between. This CDR3 is 14 amino acids long. The DNA of the CDR3 is TGTGCCAGCAAGGGGACGACTCCCTCTTCCGAGCAGTACTTC. Protein product: CASKGTTPSSEQYF.

The chain joins TRBV19 to TRBJ2-2, with 8 bases that match TRBD2. The CDR3 is 16 amino acids. V shed 5 bases, J shed 4 bases, and the junction held 9 bases outside the gene matches. In germline, CDR1 is LNHDA, CDR2 SQIVND (reference sequence). The CDR3 here is CASSPSGSGSTGELFF. As DNA, the CDR3 is TGTGCCAGTAGTCCTTCGGGAAGCGGGAGCACCGGGGAGCTGTTTTTT.

The chain recombines TRBV27 with TRBJ2-7; a possible D gene is TRBD2 (6 bases). Trimming pared 6 bases from V and 4 bases from J, leaving 22 bases between. The CDR3 runs 16 residues. CDR1 is MNHEY and CDR2 is SMNVEV in the germline V gene (reference sequence). The CDR3 nucleotides read TGTGCCAGCAGGAAGGAGGGGCGCGTCGGGTCGTACGAGCAGTACTTC. Protein product: CASRKEGRVGSYEQYF.

The chain has TRBV10-3 and TRBJ1-1; perhaps TRBD1 as D (5 bases). The V gene's germline CDR1 is ENHRY and CDR2 SYGVKD. Trimming removed 2 bases at V and 8 bases at J, with 12 bases between. The CDR3 is 13 residues long. The CDR3 spells CAISEGARREAFF. The DNA for the CDR3 is TGTGCCATCAGTGAGGGGGCGCGTCGAGAAGCTTTCTTT.

The CDR3 DNA reads as TGTGCCAGCAGCTTATCGGAATTGCGGGCGTCCACCGGGGAGCTGTTTTTT. Residues: CASSLSELRASTGELFF. The genes are TRBV7-3 and TRBJ2-2, with D perhaps matching TRBD2 (5 bases). This CDR3 has 17 residues. V was shortened by 2 bases and J by 4 bases, with 17 bases between the two germline ends. CDR1 is SGHTA and CDR2 is FQGTGA in the germline V gene. The full variable domain, in which reference TRBV7-3 and TRBJ2-2 provide the parts outside the CDR3, is GAGVSQTPSNKVTEKGKYVELRCDPISGHTALYWYRQSLGQGPEFLIYFQGTGAADDSGLPNDRFFAVRPEGSVSTLKIQRTERGDSAVYLCASSLSELRASTGELFFGEGSRLTVL.

The genes are TRBV19 and TRBJ1-5, with D tentatively TRBD1 (5 bases). The V gene lost 3 bases and the J gene lost 6 bases, with 15 bases spanning the gap. This CDR3 has 15 residues. In germline, CDR1 is LNHDA, CDR2 SQIVND (reference sequence). CDR3 residues: CASSMVGFRGQPQHF. CDR3 DNA: TGTGCCAGTAGTATGGTCGGATTTAGGGGTCAGCCCCAGCATTTT.

Only one count was recorded for this clone. This chain links TRBV27 with TRBJ1-1; the D gene is possibly TRBD1 (5 bases). The ends were cut back, 4 bases at V and 5 bases at J, with 14 bases in the middle. The V gene's germline CDR1 is MNHEY and CDR2 SMNVEV (reference sequence). The CDR3 has 14 amino acids. This chain's CDR3 is CASSSWGKGTEAFF. The CDR3 region has the DNA TGTGCCAGCAGTTCATGGGGGAAAGGGACTGAAGCTTTCTTT.

The chain is built from TRBV7-6 and TRBJ1-5, with D uncertain. Trimming took off 2 bases at V and 7 bases at J, with 6 bases between the two ends. The CDR3 contains 12 residues. Germline CDR1 and CDR2: SGHVS and FNYEAQ. This CDR3 is CASSLPGQPQHF. The CDR3 coding sequence is TGTGCCAGCAGCTTACCTGGGCAGCCCCAGCATTTT.

The V and J genes are TRBV19 and TRBJ1-5; D uncertain. The germline CDR1 and CDR2 sequences are LNHDA and SQIVND (reference sequence). This CDR3 has 14 residues. Between the trimmed V and J ends, which lost 9 bases and 4 bases, there was a span of 16 bases. The CDR3 DNA is TGTGCCAGCCGGGAGGTATTGAAAAATCAGCCCCAGCATTTT. Amino acids: CASREVLKNQPQHF.

The gene calls are TRBV5-4 and TRBJ1-5; a weak D match, TRBD1 (5 bases). CDR1 is SGHNT, CDR2 YYREEE, per germline (reference sequence). The ends were cut back, 4 bases at V and 1 base at J, with 15 bases in the middle. This CDR3 spans 16 amino acids. DNA of the CDR3: TGTGCCAGCAGCCTCTCGGGGGGTTTAAGCAATCAGCCCCAGCATTTT. Translating it yields CASSLSGGLSNQPQHF.

The V call is TRBV20-1, the J call TRBJ1-1; D unclear. CDR1 and CDR2 from the germline V gene are DFQATT and SNEGSKA (reference sequence). Trimming took off 3 bases at V and 5 bases at J, with 7 bases between the two ends. There are 11 residues in the CDR3. The CDR3 DNA sequence: TGCAGTGCTAGGGTGGGGACTGAAGCTTTCTTT. Protein sequence: CSARVGTEAFF.

The chain recombines TRBV5-1 with TRBJ1-1; TRBD1 aligns across 10 bases. V lost 6 bases and J lost 0; bases outside the gene matches: 2. The CDR3 has 14 amino acids. From germline, CDR1 is SGHRS and CDR2 YFSETQ. The CDR3 protein is CASNDRGLNTEAFF. The CDR3 DNA reads TGCGCCAGCAACGACAGGGGGCTGAACACTGAAGCTTTCTTT.

This clone was recorded only once. J is TRBJ2-3 and V is TRBV5-1, with 10 positions matching TRBD2. The CDR3 totals 16 residues. The V gene end was trimmed by 2 bases and the J gene end by 2 bases; junction bases not matched to a gene: 5. Germline V lookup: CDR1 SGHRS, CDR2 YFSETQ. The CDR3, as DNA: TGCGCCAGCAGCTTACAACTAGCGGGGTACACAGATACGCAGTATTTT. Its protein product is CASSLQLAGYTDTQYF.

The chain recombines TRBV19 with TRBJ1-2; 7 bases align to TRBD1. V lost 11 bases, J lost 3 bases, and 3 bases stayed unmatched. Germline V gives CDR1 LNHDA, CDR2 SQIVND (reference sequence). CDR3 length: 11 amino acids. CDR3 in amino acids: CASGTDYGYTF. CDR3 DNA: TGTGCCTCTGGGACAGACTATGGCTACACCTTC.

The chain combines TRBV19 with TRBJ2-1; possible D gene TRBD2, 6 bases. V dropped 7 bases and J dropped 7 bases, with 20 bases sitting between them. Germline CDR1 is LNHDA and CDR2 is SQIVND (reference sequence). The CDR3 spans 15 residues. CDR3 DNA: TGTGCCAGTACGGGGACCGGGACTTTGATGAATGAGCAGTTCTTC. This translates into CASTGTGTLMNEQFF.

This clone was recorded once. The chain couples TRBV10-3 to TRBJ2-7; the D gene is possibly TRBD2 (6 bases). The length of the CDR3 is 17 residues. Between the trimmed V and J ends, which lost 4 bases and 6 bases, there was a span of 25 bases. CDR1 is ENHRY and CDR2 is SYGVKD in the germline V gene. The CDR3 sequence: CAISALGGPAGSGEQYF. The CDR3 nucleotides are TGTGCCATCAGTGCTCTAGGAGGGCCTGCGGGATCTGGCGAGCAGTACTTC.

V gene TRBV2 combines with J gene TRBJ1-2; D remains ambiguous. With 2 bases removed from V and 8 bases from J, the gap between germline ends came to 6 bases. Germline V lookup: CDR1 SNHLY, CDR2 FYNNEI. The CDR3 runs to 11 residues. CDR3 coding DNA: TGTGCCAGCAGTGAACCGGCGGGCTACACCTTC. Amino acids: CASSEPAGYTF.

The chain uses TRBV27 and TRBJ2-7, with 9 positions matching TRBD2. The CDR3 is made up of 15 amino acids. The J segment lost 0 bases and the V segment lost 5 bases, leaving 5 bases of the junction unmatched. Per the germline V gene, CDR1 is MNHEY and CDR2 is SMNVEV (reference sequence). The CDR3 region is CASSASGTSSYEQYF. The CDR3 DNA reads as TGTGCCAGCAGTGCTAGCGGGACCTCCTCCTACGAGCAGTACTTC.

V and J are TRBV30 and TRBJ2-7, with a possible D match to TRBD1 (5 bases). The V end was cut by 0 bases, the J end by 4 bases, with 10 bases between. From germline, CDR1 is GTSNPN and CDR2 SVGIG (reference sequence). The CDR3 spans 13 residues. The CDR3 coding sequence is TGTGCCTGGAGTGTAAGGGGTGGGTACGAGCAGTACTTC. Translation gives CAWSVRGGYEQYF. Full variable domain (remainder filled in from reference TRBV30 and TRBJ2-7): SQTIHQWPATLVQPVGSPLSLECTVEGTSNPNLYWYRQAAGRGLQLLFYSVGIGQISSEVPQNLSASRPQDRQFILSSKKLLLSDSGFYLCAWSVRGGYEQYFGPGTRLTVT.

The V and J genes are TRBV5-1 and TRBJ2-5; no clear D. The germline V gene encodes CDR1 SGHRS and CDR2 YFSETQ. CDR3 length equals 14 residues. Trimming shortened V by 1 base and J by 5 bases, and 12 bases separated the two germline ends. The DNA for the CDR3 is TGCGCCAGCAGCTTGCAGAAGGTGTTTGAGACCCAGTACTTC. It yields the protein CASSLQKVFETQYF.